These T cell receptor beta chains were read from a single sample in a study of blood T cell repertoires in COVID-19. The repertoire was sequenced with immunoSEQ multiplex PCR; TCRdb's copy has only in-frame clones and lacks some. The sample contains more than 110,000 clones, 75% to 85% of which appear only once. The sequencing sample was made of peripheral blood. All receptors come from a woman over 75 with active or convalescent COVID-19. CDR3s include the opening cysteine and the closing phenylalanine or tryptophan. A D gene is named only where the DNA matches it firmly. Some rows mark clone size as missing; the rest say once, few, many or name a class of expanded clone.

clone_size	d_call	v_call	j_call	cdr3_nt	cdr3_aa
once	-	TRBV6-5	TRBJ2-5	TGTGCCAGCGGGGGCCTAGTAACCCAGTACTTC	CASGGLVTQYF
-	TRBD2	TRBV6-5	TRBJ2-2	TGTGCCAGCAGCCCACTAGCGGGGGGGCTAGGGCTGTTTTTT	CASSPLAGGLGLFF
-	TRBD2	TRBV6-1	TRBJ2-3	TGTGCCAGCAGTGATCAGGGCCTAGCGGGGGAGGATACGCAGTATTTT	CASSDQGLAGEDTQYF
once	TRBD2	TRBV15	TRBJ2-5	TGTGCCACCAGCAGAGATTCGGCCGGGCGGGGGGGCAGATTTCGAGAGACCCAGTACTTC	CATSRDSAGRGGRFRETQYF
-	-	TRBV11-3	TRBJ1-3	TGTGCCAGCAGCGCCGGGCAGGGTCCATCTGGAAACACCATATATTTT	CASSAGQGPSGNTIYF
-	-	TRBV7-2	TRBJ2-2	TGTGCCAGCAGCTCCGCGGCTACCGGGGAGCTGTTTTTT	CASSSAATGELFF
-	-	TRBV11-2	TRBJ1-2	TGTGCCAGCAGCCCTAATTTAAGCTATGGCTACACCTTC	CASSPNLSYGYTF
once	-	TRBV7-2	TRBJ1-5	TGTGCCAGCAGCTTAGGACAGAGCCCCGATCAGCCCCAGCATTTT	CASSLGQSPDQPQHF
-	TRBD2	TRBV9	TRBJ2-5	TGTGCCAGCAGCGCGGGGGGCCAAGAGACCCAGTACTTC	CASSAGGQETQYF
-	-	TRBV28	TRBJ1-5	TGTGCCAGCAGTTTGGGTGGGCTCGATCAGCCCCAGCATTTT	CASSLGGLDQPQHF
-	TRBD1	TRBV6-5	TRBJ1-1	TGTGCCAGCAGGGGACAGGGCGGGACTGAAGCTTTCTTT	CASRGQGGTEAFF
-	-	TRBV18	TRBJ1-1	TGTGCCAGCTCACCACCGGGGCGCCCCATGAACACTGAAGCTTTCTTT	CASSPPGRPMNTEAFF
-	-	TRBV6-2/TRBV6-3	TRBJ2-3	TGTGCCAGCAGTTACCAGTCGGGGGGCGTAGGCACAGATACGCAGTATTTT	CASSYQSGGVGTDTQYF
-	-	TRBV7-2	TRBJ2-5	TGTGCCAGCAACCTCGGAATGCGAGGAGAGACCCAGTACTTC	CASNLGMRGETQYF
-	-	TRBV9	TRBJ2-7	TGTGCCAGCAGCGCAGGTCCCCACGAGCAGTACTTC	CASSAGPHEQYF
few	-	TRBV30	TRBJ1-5	TGTGCCTGGAGCCAGGGTTTGGGCAATCAGCCCCAGCATTTT	CAWSQGLGNQPQHF
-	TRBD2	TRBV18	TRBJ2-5	TGTGCCAGCTCACCCCGCGGGGGGCAAGAGACCCAGTACTTC	CASSPRGGQETQYF
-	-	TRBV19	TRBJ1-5	TGTGCCAGTAGGAGTAACGGGAATCAGCCCCAGCATTTT	CASRSNGNQPQHF
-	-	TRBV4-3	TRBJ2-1	TGCGCCAGCAGCCAAGAGTGGCGGTACTACAATGAGCAGTTCTTC	CASSQEWRYYNEQFF
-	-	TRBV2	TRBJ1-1	TGTGCCAGCAGTCTTCGACAGCACATGAACACTGAAGCTTTCTTT	CASSLRQHMNTEAFF
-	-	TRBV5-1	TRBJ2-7	TGCGCCAGCAGCTTTGAGGGCTACGAGCAGTACTTC	CASSFEGYEQYF
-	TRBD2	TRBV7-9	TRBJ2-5	TGTGCCAGCAGCCCGGGACTAGCTGAGGAGACCCAGTACTTC	CASSPGLAEETQYF
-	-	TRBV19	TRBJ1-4	TGTGCCAGTAGTAGACCAACAGGGTCTTCTAATGAAAAACTGTTTTTT	CASSRPTGSSNEKLFF
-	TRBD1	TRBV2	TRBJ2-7	TGTGCCATCTCAGGACAGGGGGGCTACGAGCAGTACTTC	CAISGQGGYEQYF
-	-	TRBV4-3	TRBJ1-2	TGCGCCAGCAGCCAAGAATTGGGCAACTATGGCTACACCTTC	CASSQELGNYGYTF
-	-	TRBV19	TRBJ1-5	TGTGCCGTTAAGTCGGGGGGCGGCGGCAATCAGCCCCAGCATTTT	CAVKSGGGGNQPQHF
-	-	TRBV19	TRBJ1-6	TGTGCCAGTAGTACGGGGTCGTCCTATAATTCACCCCTCCACTTT	CASSTGSSYNSPLHF
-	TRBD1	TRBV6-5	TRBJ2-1	TGTGCCAGCAGTTACACCCCGACGGGACAGCACAATGAGCAGTTCTTC	CASSYTPTGQHNEQFF
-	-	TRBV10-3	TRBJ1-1	TGTGCCATCAGTGAGTCTGACAGAATTCGGTCTATGGCTTTCTTT	CAISESDRIRSMAFF
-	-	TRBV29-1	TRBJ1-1	TGCAGCGTTGGGGCAGGGAACACTGAAGCTTTCTTT	CSVGAGNTEAFF
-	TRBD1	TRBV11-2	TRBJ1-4	TGTGCCAGCAGACAGGGGTTTTGGGAAAAACTGTTTTTT	CASRQGFWEKLFF
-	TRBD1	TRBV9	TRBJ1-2	TGTGCCAGCAGCGTAATGGACAGGAGCTCCTATGGCTACACCTTC	CASSVMDRSSYGYTF
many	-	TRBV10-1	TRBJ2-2	TGCGCCAGCAGTGATGAGGGCTTCGGCGGGGTGAACACCGGGGAGCTGTTTTTT	CASSDEGFGGVNTGELFF
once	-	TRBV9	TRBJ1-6	TGTGCCAGCAGCTCCCAGGGACAACTAAATTCACCCCTCCACTTT	CASSSQGQLNSPLHF